One T cell receptor (beta chain) is described in this entry. This record comes from a study of control samples from healthy donors and cancer patients. The CDR3 loop spans 12 amino acids. CDR1 and CDR2 (germline): ENHRY, SYGVKD. V was cut by 5 bases and J by 6 bases, with 11 bases left in between. Using immunoSEQ multiplex PCR, the repertoire was profiled, and TCRdb retains in-frame clones only, with some absent. This table holds under 150,000 clones, around 89% found once. Input material: PBMCs. The sequence was collected from a woman between 45 and 60 years old with colorectal cancer. The chain has TRBV10-3 and TRBJ2-7, with a possible D match to TRBD1 (6 bases). CDR3 nucleotides: TGTGCCATCAGTCCCGGGACATTCGAGCAGTACTTC. Its translation: CAISPGTFEQYF.